These 18 T cell receptor beta chains were all obtained from the same sample, sequenced in a study of cytomegalovirus exposure and HLA in healthy donors. With 60 Vbeta and 13 Jbeta primers, the PCR was carried out. Sequenced by immunoSEQ multiplex PCR; TCRdb stores in-frame clones only, minus some. The sample gives 200,000 to 250,000 clones, approximately 90% of which show up once; approximately 1% is in the top ten. Sequencing used PBMCs. All receptors derive from a woman aged 18-29 years in good health and CMV-seronegative.

This clone was counted between two and nine times. The J gene is TRBJ1-2, the V gene TRBV29-1; 9 nucleotides line up with TRBD1. Germline trimming cut 2 bases from V and 8 bases from J; bases unmatched to any gene: 12. In germline, CDR1 is SQVTM, CDR2 ANQGSEA. The CDR3 totals 15 residues. CDR3 nucleotide sequence: TGCAGCGTTGAACCCCGGGACAGGGAAATAAGGGGCTACACCTTC. Encoded protein: CSVEPRDREIRGYTF. Variable domain in full (rest from reference TRBV29-1 and TRBJ1-2): SAVISQKPSRDICQRGTSLTIQCQVDSQVTMMFWYRQQPGQSLTLIATANQGSEATYESGFVIDKFPISRPNLTFSTLTVSNMSPEDSSIYLCSVEPRDREIRGYTFGSGTRLTVV.

J is TRBJ1-4 and V is TRBV5-1; TRBD1 might be the D (5 bases). The CDR3 covers 15 residues. V gave up 3 bases and J gave up 8 bases, with 17 bases separating them. The germline CDR1 and CDR2 sequences are SGHRS and YFSETQ. The CDR3 bases are TGCGCCAGCAGCTGGGGGACTACTAATTCAGAAAAACTGTTTTTT. As protein: CASSWGTTNSEKLFF.

This chain joins TRBV5-1 and TRBJ1-1, with TRBD1 matching over 10 bases. CDR1 and CDR2 (germline): SGHRS, YFSETQ. V lost 5 bases, J lost 11 bases, and 12 bases stayed unmatched. This CDR3 has 14 amino acids. CDR3 DNA sequence: TGCGCCAGCAGGCCGGGGACAGGGGCTGTCGAGGCTTTCTTT. It codes for CASRPGTGAVEAFF. Complete variable domain (other parts from reference TRBV5-1 and TRBJ1-1): KAGVTQTPRYLIKTRGQQVTLSCSPISGHRSVSWYQQTPGQGLQFLFEYFSETQRNKGNFPGRFSGRQFSNSRSEMNVSTLELGDSALYLCASRPGTGAVEAFFGQGTRLTVV.

The V and J genes are TRBV5-8 and TRBJ2-7; possibly TRBD1 for D (6 bases). V was shortened by 1 base and J by 6 bases, with 23 bases between the two germline ends. The CDR3 is made up of 17 amino acids. Germline V lookup: CDR1 SGHTS, CDR2 YDEGEE. CDR3 coding DNA: TGTGCCAGCAGCTTGCGCGCTATGGGTGCAGGGGTGTCCGAGCAGTACTTC. This codes for CASSLRAMGAGVSEQYF.

This clone was detected only a few times. CDR3 amino acids: CASSSRLEAFDEQFF. CDR3 DNA: TGCGCCAGCAGCTCCCGCCTGGAAGCGTTTGATGAGCAGTTCTTC. The chain is built from TRBV5-1 and TRBJ2-1; D is undetermined. Germline V gives CDR1 SGHRS, CDR2 YFSETQ. V lost 3 bases, J lost 8 bases, and 18 bases lay in between. The CDR3 loop spans 15 amino acids.

The chain carries TRBV5-4 and TRBJ2-5, with no clear D. The J call could be wrong; TRBJ2-7 is a better fit for the DNA end. The CDR3 consists of 11 residues. Per the germline V gene, CDR1 is SGHNT and CDR2 is YYREEE (reference sequence). CDR3 sequence: CASSLANEQYF. The CDR3 DNA reads as TGTGCCAGCAGCTTGGCGAACGAGCAGTACTTC.

The chain is built from TRBV19 and TRBJ2-7; no definite D call. Trimming removed 5 bases at V and 3 bases at J, with 14 bases between. The CDR3 consists of 14 residues. Looked up from germline, CDR1 is LNHDA and CDR2 is SQIVND (reference sequence). The CDR3 loop is CASSQTHNRYEQYF. CDR3 DNA sequence: TGTGCCAGTAGTCAAACCCACAACCGCTACGAGCAGTACTTC.

This sequence joins TRBV13 and TRBJ2-3; D is unclear. CDR1 is PRHDT and CDR2 is FYEKMQ in the germline V gene (reference sequence). This CDR3 is 15 amino acids long. V shed 4 bases and J shed 5 bases, with 16 bases lying between them. Here the CDR3 DNA reads TGTGCCAGCAGCTCCAAGACGGCGGCGAAAGATACGCAGTATTTT. This translates into CASSSKTAAKDTQYF.

The chain recombines TRBV11-1 with TRBJ2-7, with D possibly being TRBD1 (5 bases). Trimming left V 2 bases short and J 9 bases short, with 11 bases between. In germline, CDR1 is SGHAT, CDR2 FQDESV (reference sequence). The length of the CDR3 is 12 residues. The CDR3 is CASSLNGGAQYF. The CDR3 nucleotides read TGTGCCAGCAGCTTAAACGGTGGGGCGCAGTACTTC.

This chain's CDR3 is CASKGDRGYEQYF. CDR3 nucleotide sequence: TGTGCCTCAAAAGGGGACAGAGGCTACGAGCAGTACTTC. V is TRBV2 and J is TRBJ2-7; TRBD1 aligns across 7 bases. This CDR3 spans 13 amino acids. CDR1 is SNHLY, CDR2 FYNNEI, per germline. V trimming: 11 bases; J trimming: 3 bases; junction bases outside the gene matches: 10.

The gene calls are TRBV30 and TRBJ2-7; 8 nucleotides agree with TRBD1. The CDR3 sequence is 13 residues long. CDR1 GTSNPN and CDR2 SVGIG come from the germline V gene (reference sequence). V lost 2 bases and J lost 2; bases outside the gene matches: 2. For the CDR3, the DNA is TGTGCCTGGAGTAGGACAGGGACCTACGAGCAGTACTTC. Translating gives CAWSRTGTYEQYF.

The genes are TRBV5-1 and TRBJ2-3, with D maybe TRBD1 (6 bases). Trimming cost V 0 bases and J 2 bases, with 13 bases left between them. The CDR3 loop spans 16 amino acids. In germline, CDR1 is SGHRS, CDR2 YFSETQ. The CDR3 here is CASSLGAGTITDTQYF. The CDR3 region has the DNA TGCGCCAGCAGCTTGGGTGCCGGGACAATCACAGATACGCAGTATTTT. Variable domain in full (rest from reference TRBV5-1 and TRBJ2-3): KAGVTQTPRYLIKTRGQQVTLSCSPISGHRSVSWYQQTPGQGLQFLFEYFSETQRNKGNFPGRFSGRQFSNSRSEMNVSTLELGDSALYLCASSLGAGTITDTQYFGPGTRLTVL.

The V gene is TRBV19, the J gene TRBJ1-5, with D perhaps TRBD1 (6 bases). The CDR3 spans 14 residues. The V gene lost 2 bases and the J gene lost 7 bases, with 12 bases spanning the gap. In germline, CDR1 is LNHDA, CDR2 SQIVND (reference sequence). The CDR3, as DNA: TGTGCCAGTAGTATAAGGACAGTCAGCCAGCCCCAGCATTTT. Encoded protein: CASSIRTVSQPQHF.

The V call is TRBV11-2, the J call TRBJ2-7; 10 bases match TRBD1. The CDR3 loop spans 17 amino acids. Germline CDR1 reads SGHAT; CDR2 reads FQNNGV. The trim removed 8 bases at V and 3 bases at J, leaving 16 bases unmatched. The CDR3 spells CASHPGTGVPSIYEQYF. In nucleotides, the CDR3 is TGTGCCAGCCATCCCGGGACAGGGGTTCCCTCCATCTACGAGCAGTACTTC. The complete variable domain, with remaining parts taken from reference TRBV11-2 and TRBJ2-7, reads EAGVAQSPRYKIIEKRQSVAFWCNPISGHATLYWYQQILGQGPKLLIQFQNNGVVDDSQLPKDRFSAERLKGVDSTLKIQPAKLEDSAVYLCASHPGTGVPSIYEQYFGPGTRLTVT.

This rearrangement joins TRBV15 to TRBJ1-2; no reliable D call. This CDR3 is built from 14 residues. V was trimmed by 0 bases and J by 7 bases, leaving 12 bases between them. Germline CDR1 reads LNHNV; CDR2 reads YYDKDF (reference sequence). The CDR3 DNA reads TGTGCCACCAGCAGAGATCGGAGTTCGGCTGGCTACACCTTC. As protein: CATSRDRSSAGYTF.

The count of this clone is one. The gene calls are TRBV7-9 and TRBJ2-1; possibly TRBD1 for D (6 bases). V gave up 1 base and J gave up 0 bases, with 7 bases separating them. The CDR3 contains 15 residues. Germline V gene sequence: CDR1 SEHNR, CDR2 FQNEAQ (reference sequence). The CDR3 DNA is TGTGCCAGCAGCTTAGGGACAGTCTCCTACAATGAGCAGTTCTTC. Translated, it gives CASSLGTVSYNEQFF.

The rearrangement uses TRBV18 and TRBJ2-4, with 16 positions matching TRBD2. V gave up 5 bases and J gave up 6 bases; unmatched junction bases: 7. Germline V CDR1 and CDR2: KGHSH, LQKENI. The CDR3 sequence is 17 residues long. For the CDR3, the DNA is TGTGCCAGCTCATCGGGACTAGCGGGGGGGAGCGGAAACATTCAGTACTTC. It yields the protein CASSSGLAGGSGNIQYF.

The chain links TRBV6-5 to TRBJ2-3; TRBD2 agrees at 8 bases. V lost 4 bases to trimming and J lost 6 bases; unmatched junction nucleotides: 9. CDR1 MNHEY and CDR2 SVGAGI come from the germline V gene. The CDR3 contains 15 residues. CDR3 DNA: TGTGCCAGCAGTTCGCTCGGGGGGGCGGGTGATACGCAGTATTTT. Protein product: CASSSLGGAGDTQYF.